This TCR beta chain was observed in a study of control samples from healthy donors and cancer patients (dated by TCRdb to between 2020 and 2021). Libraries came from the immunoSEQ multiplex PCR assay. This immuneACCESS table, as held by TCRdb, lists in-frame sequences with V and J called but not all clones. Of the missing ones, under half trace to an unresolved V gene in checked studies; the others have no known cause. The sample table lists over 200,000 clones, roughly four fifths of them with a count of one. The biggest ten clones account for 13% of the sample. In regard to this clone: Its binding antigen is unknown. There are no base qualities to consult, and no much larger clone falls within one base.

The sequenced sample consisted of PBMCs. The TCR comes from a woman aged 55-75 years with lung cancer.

The nucleotide sequence reads as follows: TGTGCCAGCAGTTTGGACCAAAAGCGGGAGGGGTACTTC. The encoded protein is CASSLDQKREGYF. The chain couples TRBV12-3 or TRBV12-4 to TRBJ2-4; 10 of the junction bases match TRBD2. The CDR3 holds 13 amino acids from the cysteine to the phenylalanine. Only CDR3 DNA is held: 39 bases, read in frame from base 1. V lost 3 bases and J lost 15 bases, and the count of bases not matched to a germline gene is 8.